These 4 T cell receptor beta chains share one sample of origin, sequenced in a study of T cell responses to AZD1222 COVID-19 vaccine. Profiling relied on immunoSEQ multiplex PCR, and the TCRdb table lists in-frame clones only, not all of them. The sample shows about 150,000 clones, about 88% of them seen only once. The source material was peripheral blood, sampled on day 0 of AZD1222 vaccination. Receptor source: an adult in good health.

This rearrangement joins TRBV7-2 to TRBJ2-7; TRBD2 aligns across 8 bases. Germline V gives CDR1 SGHTA, CDR2 FQGNSA. The CDR3 runs to 18 residues. J lost 2 bases, V lost 4 bases, and 16 bases had no gene match. The CDR3 nucleotides are TGTGCCAGCAGCTACCTTATATCCGGGAGGGCGGGGGCCTACGAGCAGTACTTC. Its translation is CASSYLISGRAGAYEQYF. The full variable domain, its missing parts supplied by reference TRBV7-2 and TRBJ2-7, is GAGVSQSPSNKVTEKGKDVELRCDPISGHTALYWYRQSLGQGLEFLIYFQGNSAPDKSGLPSDRFSAERTGGSVSTLTIQRTQQEDSAVYLCASSYLISGRAGAYEQYFGPGTRLTVT.

The rearrangement joins TRBV5-6 to TRBJ1-3; D gene uncertain. This CDR3 is 14 amino acids long. The germline CDR1 and CDR2 sequences are SGHDT and YYEEEE. Trimming left V 0 bases short and J 4 bases short, with 8 bases between. CDR3 coding DNA: TGTGCCAGCAGCTTGGGGAACCGCGGAAACACCATATATTTT. Its translation is CASSLGNRGNTIYF.

V usage is TRBV28 and J usage is TRBJ2-7, with 9 bases identical to TRBD2. The CDR3 extends over 16 amino acids. Germline CDR1 MDHEN, CDR2 SYDVKM. Losses at the gene ends were 2 bases for V and 0 bases for J; bases not matched to a gene: 5. CDR3 protein: CASSLIGTSRSYEQYF. CDR3 sequence (DNA): TGTGCCAGCAGTTTAATCGGGACTAGCCGCTCCTACGAGCAGTACTTC.

J is TRBJ1-2 and V is TRBV2; 9 bases are shared with TRBD1. Germline lookup yields CDR1 SNHLY and CDR2 FYNNEI. This CDR3 spans 15 amino acids. V shed 7 bases, J shed 4 bases, and the junction held 10 bases outside the gene matches. The CDR3, as DNA: TGTGCCAGCATTCCCTACAGGGGGCATGGCTATGGCTACACCTTC. It specifies CASIPYRGHGYGYTF.